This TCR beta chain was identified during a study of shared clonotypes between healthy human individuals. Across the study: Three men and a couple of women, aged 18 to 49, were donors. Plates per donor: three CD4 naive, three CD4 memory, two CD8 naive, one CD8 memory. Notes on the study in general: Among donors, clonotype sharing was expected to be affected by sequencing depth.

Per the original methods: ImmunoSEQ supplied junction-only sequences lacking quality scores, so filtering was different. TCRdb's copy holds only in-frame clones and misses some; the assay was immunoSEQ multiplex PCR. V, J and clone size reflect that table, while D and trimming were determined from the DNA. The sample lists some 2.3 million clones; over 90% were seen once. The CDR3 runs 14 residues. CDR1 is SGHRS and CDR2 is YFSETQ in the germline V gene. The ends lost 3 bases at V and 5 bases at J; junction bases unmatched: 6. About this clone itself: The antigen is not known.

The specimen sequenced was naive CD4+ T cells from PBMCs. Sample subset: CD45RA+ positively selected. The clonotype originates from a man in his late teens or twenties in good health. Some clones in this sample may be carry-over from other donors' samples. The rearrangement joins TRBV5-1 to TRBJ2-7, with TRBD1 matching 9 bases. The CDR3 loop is CASSWGQGDNEQYF. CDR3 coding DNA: TGCGCCAGCAGCTGGGGACAGGGTGACAACGAGCAGTACTTC.